This TCR beta chain was sequenced during a study of blood T cell repertoires in COVID-19. V trimming: 5 bases; J trimming: 9 bases; junction bases outside the gene matches: 7. CDR3 length: 13 residues. Germline CDR1 and CDR2: SGHDT and YYEEEE. Original analysis: Amplification of reference gene primers provided the estimated nucleated cell counts. Measured with immunoSEQ multiplex PCR; TCRdb has only the in-frame clones, and not every one. Clone size and V and J calls were adopted from that table, with D and trimming inferred from the DNA. The table records 250,000 to 300,000 clones, 86% of them present only once.

The chain couples TRBV5-6 to TRBJ2-1, with 8 bases matching TRBD2. What was sequenced was peripheral blood. The receptor's source is a woman in her twenties or thirties with COVID-19, enrolled during active disease. The CDR3: CASRYTGGREQFF. CDR3 nucleotides: TGTGCCAGCAGGTATACGGGGGGGCGTGAGCAGTTCTTC.